This T cell receptor (beta chain) was recorded in a study of blood T cell repertoires in COVID-19. The data were produced by immunoSEQ multiplex PCR, yet TCRdb's version contains in-frame clones alone and is incomplete. The sample has approximately 360,000 clones, more than 70% seen once; the top ten hold roughly 2%. Germline V gives CDR1 SGHAT, CDR2 FQNNGV. Between the trimmed V and J ends, which lost 1 base and 0 bases, there was a span of 7 bases. CDR3 size: 15 residues. The receptor was isolated from a man aged 40-50 years in a cohort exposed to, infected with or recovered from COVID-19 (not recorded which). The genes are TRBV11-2 and TRBJ1-3; no firm D call. Material for sequencing was PBMCs or T cells enriched from blood (not recorded which). The CDR3 DNA sequence: TGTGCCAGCAGCTTAGGCGTAACCTCTGGAAACACCATATATTTT. Translating it yields CASSLGVTSGNTIYF.